This TCR beta chain was captured by sequencing in a study of blood T cell dynamics during melanoma immunotherapy. Regarding the study as a whole: PBMC repertoires of eventual disease-control patients split at W3 into clonality or diversity gains.

Trimming cost V 8 bases and J 9 bases; bases outside gene matches: 25. This CDR3 has 18 amino acids. The germline V gene encodes CDR1 SEHNR and CDR2 FQNEAQ (reference sequence). With regard to this clone: Its antigen is still unknown.

Specified time point: pre-treatment baseline. Samples come from before therapy and from week 3 after the first blockade cycle. Each bulk PBMC sample had around 380 ng DNA loaded. Repertoires were generated with immunoSEQ multiplex PCR, while TCRdb's copy carries only in-frame clones and drops some. The table shows roughly 23,000 clones, with roughly 86% occurring only once. This clonotype was obtained from a human donor with melanoma. Sample: blood, taken from a patient treated with checkpoint blockade. This rearrangement joins TRBV7-9 to TRBJ2-1; 7 nucleotides line up with TRBD1. In nucleotides, the CDR3 is TGTGCCAGCTCGGAATTTGGGGATGTAGCAGGGGGTGCATCTGAGCAGTTCTTC. Translation: CASSEFGDVAGGASEQFF.